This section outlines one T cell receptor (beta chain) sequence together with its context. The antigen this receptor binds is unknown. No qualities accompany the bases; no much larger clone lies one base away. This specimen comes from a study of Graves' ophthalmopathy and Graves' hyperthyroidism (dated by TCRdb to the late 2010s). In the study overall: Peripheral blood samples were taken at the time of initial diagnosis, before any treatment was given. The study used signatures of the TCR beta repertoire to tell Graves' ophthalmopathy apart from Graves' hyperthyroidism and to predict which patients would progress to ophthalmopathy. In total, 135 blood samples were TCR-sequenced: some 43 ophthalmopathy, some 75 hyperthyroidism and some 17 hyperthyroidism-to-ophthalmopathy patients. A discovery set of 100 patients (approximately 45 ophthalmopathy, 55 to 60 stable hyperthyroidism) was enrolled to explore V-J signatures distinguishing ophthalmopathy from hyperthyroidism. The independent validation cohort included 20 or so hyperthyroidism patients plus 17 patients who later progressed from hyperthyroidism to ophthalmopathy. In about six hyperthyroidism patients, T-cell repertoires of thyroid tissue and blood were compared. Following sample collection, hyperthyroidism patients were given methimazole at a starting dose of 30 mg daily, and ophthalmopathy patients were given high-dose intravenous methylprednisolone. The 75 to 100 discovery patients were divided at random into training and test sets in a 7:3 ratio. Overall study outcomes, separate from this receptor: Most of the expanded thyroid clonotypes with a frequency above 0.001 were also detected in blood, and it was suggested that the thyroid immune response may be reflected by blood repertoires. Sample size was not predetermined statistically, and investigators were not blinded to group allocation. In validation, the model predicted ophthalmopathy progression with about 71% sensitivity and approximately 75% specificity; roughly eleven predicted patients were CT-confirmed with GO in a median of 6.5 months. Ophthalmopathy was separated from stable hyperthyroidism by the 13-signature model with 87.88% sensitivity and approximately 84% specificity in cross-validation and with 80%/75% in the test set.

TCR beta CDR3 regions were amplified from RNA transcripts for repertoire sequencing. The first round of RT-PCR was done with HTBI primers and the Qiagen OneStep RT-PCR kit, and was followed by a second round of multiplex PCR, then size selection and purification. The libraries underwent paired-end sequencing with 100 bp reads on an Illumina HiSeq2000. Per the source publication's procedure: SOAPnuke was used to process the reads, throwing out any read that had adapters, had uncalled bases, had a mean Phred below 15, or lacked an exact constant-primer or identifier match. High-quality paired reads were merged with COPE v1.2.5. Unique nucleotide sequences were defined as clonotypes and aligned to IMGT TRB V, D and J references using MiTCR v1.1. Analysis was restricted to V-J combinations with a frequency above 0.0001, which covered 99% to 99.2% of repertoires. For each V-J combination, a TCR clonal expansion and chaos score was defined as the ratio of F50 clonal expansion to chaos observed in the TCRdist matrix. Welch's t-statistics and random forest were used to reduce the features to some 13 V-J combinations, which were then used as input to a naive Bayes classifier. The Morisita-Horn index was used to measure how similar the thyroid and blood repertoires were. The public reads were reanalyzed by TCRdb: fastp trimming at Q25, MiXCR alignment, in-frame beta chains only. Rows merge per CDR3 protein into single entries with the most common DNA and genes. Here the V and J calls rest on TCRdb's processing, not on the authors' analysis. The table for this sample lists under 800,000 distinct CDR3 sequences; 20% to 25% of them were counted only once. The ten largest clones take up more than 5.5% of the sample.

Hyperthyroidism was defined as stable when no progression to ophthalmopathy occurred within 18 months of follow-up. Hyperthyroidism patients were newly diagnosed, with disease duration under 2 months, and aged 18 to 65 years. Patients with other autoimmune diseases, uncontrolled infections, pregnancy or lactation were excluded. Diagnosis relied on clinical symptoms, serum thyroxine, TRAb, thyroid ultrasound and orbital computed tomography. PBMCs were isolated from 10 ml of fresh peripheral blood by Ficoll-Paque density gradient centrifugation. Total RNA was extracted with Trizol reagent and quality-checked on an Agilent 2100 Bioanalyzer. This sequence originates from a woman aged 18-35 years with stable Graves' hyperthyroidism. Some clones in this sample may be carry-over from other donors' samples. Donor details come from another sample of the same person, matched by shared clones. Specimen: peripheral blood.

The encoded CDR3 is CASSLSAGVYEQYF. DNA sequence: TGTGCCAGCAGTTTATCGGCCGGGGTCTACGAGCAGTACTTC. Rearrangement joined TRBV27 to TRBJ2-7; TRBD2 is possibly the D segment (5 matching bases). From the germline V gene (reference sequence), CDR1 is MNHEY and CDR2 is SMNVEV. The CDR3 sequence holds 14 residues, the cysteine and phenylalanine included. The read is trimmed to its CDR3 DNA, 42 bases read in frame from base 1. V is shortened by 0 bases, J by 3 bases, and the region joining them spans 9 bases.